This record covers a single TCR beta chain. Germline V lookup: CDR1 SGHDN, CDR2 FVKESK. CDR3 length equals 15 residues. Template-switch reactions added UMIs with a 6-nucleotide sample barcode. Two nested PCRs, roughly 17 and 9 cycles, amplified TCRalpha and TCRbeta cDNA. With the 5' RACE reads reprocessed, TCRdb shows one record per CDR3 protein and no DNA. Found here are some 200,000 distinct CDR3 sequences; the top ten clones hold 7.5% to 8%. This specimen comes from a study of monozygotic twins with inflammatory bowel disease. The specimen sequenced was blood. The chain employs TRBV14 and TRBJ1-1. The origin of this receptor is a human donor with ulcerative colitis or Crohn's disease, or a healthy co-twin of an affected twin (not recorded which). The CDR3: CASSQTGILNTEAFF.